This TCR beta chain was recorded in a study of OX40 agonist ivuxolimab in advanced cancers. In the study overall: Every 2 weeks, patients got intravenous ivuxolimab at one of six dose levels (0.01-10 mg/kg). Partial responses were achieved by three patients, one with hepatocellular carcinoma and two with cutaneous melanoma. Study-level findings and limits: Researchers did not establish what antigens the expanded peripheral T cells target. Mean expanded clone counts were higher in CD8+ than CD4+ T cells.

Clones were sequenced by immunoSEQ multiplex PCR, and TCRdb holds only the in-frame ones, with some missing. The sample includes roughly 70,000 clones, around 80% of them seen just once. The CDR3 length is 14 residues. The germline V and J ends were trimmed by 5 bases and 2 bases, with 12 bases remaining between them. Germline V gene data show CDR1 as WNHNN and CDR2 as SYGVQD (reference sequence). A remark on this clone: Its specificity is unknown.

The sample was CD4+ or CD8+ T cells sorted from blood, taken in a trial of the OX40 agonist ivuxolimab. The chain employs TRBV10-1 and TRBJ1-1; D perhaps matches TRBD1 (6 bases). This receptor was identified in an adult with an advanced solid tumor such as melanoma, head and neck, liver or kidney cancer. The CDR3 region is CASSPRQENTEAFF. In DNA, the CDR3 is TGCGCCAGCAGTCCGCGACAGGAAAACACTGAAGCTTTCTTT.